This T cell receptor beta chain was obtained from a study of cytomegalovirus exposure and HLA in healthy donors. CDR3 length equals 13 residues. Trimming pared 4 bases from V and 2 bases from J, leaving 11 bases between. Per the germline V gene, CDR1 is SQVTM and CDR2 is ANQGSEA. PCR employed 60 Vbeta and 13 Jbeta primers. Clones were sequenced by immunoSEQ multiplex PCR, and TCRdb holds only the in-frame ones, with some missing. The data show 100,000 to 150,000 clones, with approximately 80% seen just once and 1% to 1.5% held by the top ten. This TCR came from a girl aged 2 to 9 in good health and CMV-seronegative. The sample was PBMCs. V is TRBV29-1 and J is TRBJ1-2; a possible D gene is TRBD1 (5 bases). CDR3 sequence reads: CSVAEDTNYGYTF. CDR3 DNA sequence: TGCAGCGTTGCAGAGGACACCAACTATGGCTACACCTTC.